Described below is a single T cell receptor beta chain sequence and its context. Its antigen is unknown. The data belong to a study of Ad26.COV2.S vaccination and SARS-CoV-2 variants. About the study: Once or twice, 56 days apart, Ad26.COV2.S was delivered intramuscularly.

Treatment noted: approximately 18 received Ad26.COV2.S at low or high dose, single or two shots; about 5 received placebo; per-sample allocation not given. Sampling was performed 63 days after the first vaccine or placebo injection. Expressing Wuhan-strain SARS-CoV-2 spike, an Ad26 vector served as the vaccine. Profiled with immunoSEQ multiplex PCR; TCRdb holds only in-frame clones, not every one. The table has approximately 360,000 clones, roughly 85% seen once. Whole-study results and caveats: Compared with placebo recipients, vaccine recipients had higher spike-specific TCR breadth. Vaccinees reportedly had broad spike-specific CD8+ and CD4+ T cell responses.

The receptor's source is a person aged 18-60 years who received the Ad26.COV2.S COVID-19 vaccine or a placebo. Sample: peripheral blood, taken in a trial of Ad26.COV2.S vaccine versus placebo.

In DNA form, the CDR3 reads TGTGCCAGCAGCCGTCAGGGAACCTATGGCTACACCTTC. Its protein is CASSRQGTYGYTF. The chain employs TRBV6-5 and TRBJ1-2; D is possibly TRBD1 (5 bases). The germline CDR1 and CDR2 sequences are MNHEY and SVGAGI. This CDR3 spans 13 amino acids. Between the trimmed V and J ends, which lost 6 bases and 4 bases, there was a span of 12 bases.